This paragraph covers one T cell receptor (beta chain) sequence. The antigen this receptor binds is unknown. No qualities accompany the bases; no much larger clone lies one base away. Every donor was a healthy Caucasian. Three unrelated non-twin adults were additionally sequenced: a male aged 18 to 30, a male aged 50 to 59 and a female aged 50 to 59. Using Miltenyi CD45RO+ enrichment and human naive T-cell isolation kits, memory (CD45RO+) and naive T cells were isolated from PBMC. The sample originates from a study of identical twins (TCRdb year 2016). Looking at the study overall: To test whether fetal clonotypes persist, the study used deep sequencing on TCR alpha and beta repertoires from monozygotic twins, unrelated adults of various ages, and cord blood. Replicate twin experiments were performed at different times using different library preparation protocols to rule out contamination.

The research as a whole found: Compared with coincidental sharing between unrelated individuals, out-of-frame TCR alpha sequences shared between twins had an excess of sequences with low generation probability. Recombination models systematically underestimated out-of-frame TCR alpha sharing in monozygotic twins but agreed with sharing between unrelated individuals. Conclusions relied on cross-sectional statistical analysis, since the same donors could not be followed over many years. In beta out-of-frame sequences, excess twin sharing was weaker, because having fewer shared sequences lowered the signal-to-noise ratio. Fewer insertions were carried by abundant cord blood beta clonotypes; a weaker similar trend was observed in young adult naive repertoires, while no such trend was observed in memory repertoires. Zero-insertion analyses could be partly confounded by invariant T cells such as MAIT and iNKT, although diverse VJ usage argued against such confounding for most clonotypes.

Receptor amplification or capture employed 5' RACE. The sample was run on an Illumina HiSeq 2000. A universal primer binding site was introduced by template switching, and a unique molecular identifier was present in the final cDNA, enabling accurate counting of TCR cDNA molecules. Specific primers in the conserved constant-segment region were used to synthesize first-strand cDNA for the TCR alpha and beta chains. To control for contamination, every cDNA library carried two barcodes: a SMART-Mk sample barcode plus Illumina barcodes. TruSeq adapter sequences and Illumina sample barcodes were added in two successive PCR steps. Sequencing of the TCR alpha and beta cDNA libraries was done on the Illumina HiSeq platform using custom primers. Processing in the source paper ran as follows. Unique molecular identifiers were extracted from raw reads with MiGEC, and CDR3 positions were determined with MiXCR. Recombination models were inferred per individual with the repgenHMM and IGoR tools using an EM algorithm. Shared clonotypes were analyzed with the tcR package in R, and sharing was normalized by the product of cloneset sizes. To study raw recombination free of thymic and clonal selection effects, out-of-frame nonproductive sequences were analyzed. TCRdb trimmed the raw reads at Q25, called clones with MiXCR and kept productive beta chains. Rows with a matching CDR3 protein are joined into one entry that keeps the most common DNA and genes. The V and J calls follow TCRdb's processing rather than the paper's. The table for this sample lists about 450,000 distinct CDR3 sequences; 18% of them were counted only once. The ten largest make up roughly 12% of the sample.

Taken from cysteine to phenylalanine, the CDR3 has 15 residues. Only the CDR3 DNA stays, 45 bases, in frame from base 1. V is clipped by 7 bases and J by 0 bases, and the sequence between their germline boundaries is 16 bases long. CDR1 and CDR2, looked up from the germline V gene, are MNHNS and SASEGT. The sequence was collected from a man aged 45 to 65 in good health. Input material: naive T cells sorted from blood. Reading the label with the study, this specimen's cell subset or site is: cells isolated with a human naive T-cell isolation kit. The chain links TRBV6-1 with TRBJ2-7; the D gene is possibly TRBD1 or TRBD2, with 5 bases matching each. The CDR3: CASTHGWGSSYEQYF. The nucleotide sequence is TGTGCCAGCACCCACGGGTGGGGGAGCTCCTACGAGCAGTACTTC.